This T cell receptor (beta chain) was sequenced during a study of blood T cell repertoires in COVID-19. Study-level background: Specimens from acute and convalescent COVID-19 originated in the United States, Italy and Spain.

The V segment lost 0 bases and the J segment 3 bases; nucleotides outside the gene matches: 19. The CDR3 has 20 amino acids. Profiling relied on immunoSEQ multiplex PCR, and the TCRdb table lists in-frame clones only, not all of them. The sample consists of some 61,000 clones, 75% to 90% of them appearing once. This clonotype originated in a man aged 25-40 years with acute or convalescent COVID-19. The source material was peripheral blood. The chain links TRBV23-1 to TRBJ2-7; 8 bases are shared with TRBD1. TRBV23-1 has ORF status, its function being uncertain. CDR3 protein: CASSQSLLDRGREFDYEQYF. The CDR3 region has the DNA TGCGCCAGCAGTCAATCCTTACTCGACAGGGGACGGGAGTTCGACTACGAGCAGTACTTC.